This entry is about one T cell receptor beta chain. Antigen specificity is unknown. iRepertoire HTBI primers and Arm-PCR of CDR3 regions built TCR beta libraries. TCRdb recomputed calls from the multiplex PCR reads with MiXCR, one row per CDR3 protein. The table includes about 420,000 distinct CDR3 sequences, 23% detected once. V shed 6 bases and J shed 3 bases, with 15 bases lying between them. Germline CDR1 MNHNS, CDR2 SASEGT. The CDR3 runs to 14 residues. Stated time point: persistent/refractory GD, antithyroid drugs over 5 years with positive TRAb. Researchers made the TCR library from RNA that was extracted from PBMCs. Enrollment of patients was through an endocrinology department in Xi'an, China. These data belong to a study of regulatory T cells in long-lasting Graves disease. Study findings and constraints: Fewer public clonotypes were shared by new patients (around 960) than by persistent patients (roughly 2,600).

The sequenced sample was peripheral blood mononuclear cells (PBMCs), obtained when the disease was refractory, from a patient treated with antithyroid drugs. This receptor was taken from a female donor with Graves disease. This chain connects TRBV6-1 to TRBJ2-7; D is undetermined. CDR3 coding DNA: TGTGCCAGCAGCCCAAGGTTACTGTACTACGAGCAGTACTTC. This codes for CASSPRLLYYEQYF.